This T cell receptor beta chain appears in the sequencing data of a study of identical twins listed by TCRdb under 2016. A note on the overall study: To test whether fetal clonotypes persist, this study deep-sequenced TCR alpha and beta repertoires from monozygotic twins, from unrelated adults of various ages, and from cord blood. To rule out contamination, replicate twin experiments were performed at different times with different library preparation protocols.

Libraries were prepared through 5' RACE. The run used an Illumina HiSeq 2000. A universal primer binding site was added through template switching, and the final cDNA carried a unique molecular identifier so that TCR cDNA molecules could be counted accurately. Specific primers in the conserved constant-segment region were used to synthesize first-strand cDNA for the TCR alpha and beta chains. Each cDNA library was double barcoded, with a SMART-Mk sample barcode plus Illumina barcodes, to control for contamination. TruSeq adapter sequences and Illumina sample barcodes were added in two successive PCR steps. The Illumina HiSeq platform was used with custom primers to sequence TCR alpha and beta cDNA libraries. As for how the authors treated the data: MiGEC was used to process raw reads and extract unique molecular identifiers, and MiXCR was used to find CDR3 positions. Recombination models were inferred per individual with the repgenHMM and IGoR tools using an EM algorithm. The tcR package in R was used for shared clonotype analysis, with sharing normalized by the product of cloneset sizes. To study raw recombination free of thymic and clonal selection effects, out-of-frame nonproductive sequences were analyzed. TCRdb reran the public reads through fastp at Q25 and MiXCR, keeping productive beta chains. Identical CDR3 proteins give one entry, which carries the most common genes and DNA. Here the V and J calls rest on TCRdb's processing, not on the authors' analysis. The sample contains some 1,600,000 distinct CDR3 sequences, under 35% of them found a single time. The top ten hold roughly 0.3% of the sample.

Its CDR3 holds 15 amino acids, cysteine through phenylalanine. CDR3 DNA only is kept here, 45 bases in frame from base 1. This clonotype has only a few counts. The antigen it recognizes is unknown. Nothing much larger sits one base from this clone, and base qualities are not available. On the study overall, not on this receptor specifically: Fewer insertions were carried by abundant cord blood beta clonotypes; a weaker similar trend was observed in young adult naive repertoires, while no such trend was observed in memory repertoires. The excess sharing between twins in beta out-of-frame sequences was weaker because fewer shared sequences reduced the signal-to-noise ratio. Because the same donors could not be followed over many years, conclusions were based on cross-sectional statistical analysis. Compared with coincidental sharing between unrelated individuals, out-of-frame TCR alpha sequences shared between twins showed an excess of sequences with low generation probability. Zero-insertion analyses could be partly confounded by invariant T cells such as MAIT and iNKT, though diverse VJ usage argued against such confounding for most clonotypes. In monozygotic twins, out-of-frame TCR alpha sharing was systematically underestimated by recombination models, although the models agreed with sharing between unrelated individuals.

Only healthy Caucasian donors were included. The chain uses TRBV21-1 and TRBJ2-7; TRBD1 reflects the table's D call only, with no check against the DNA. TRBV21-1 is listed as a pseudogene. The source material was cord blood. The clonotype comes from a newborn girl in good health. The CDR3 region reads CASSKGGPSSYEQYF. The nucleotides are TGTGCCAGCAGCAAAGGGGGGCCGAGCTCCTACGAGCAGTACTTC.